Below, 31 T cell receptor beta chains from the same sample are listed, as sequenced in a study of blood T cell repertoires in COVID-19. Repertoires were generated with immunoSEQ multiplex PCR, while TCRdb's copy carries only in-frame clones and drops some. The repertoire holds about 170,000 clones, with approximately 83% as singletons. Sequencing was performed on peripheral blood. All receptors come from a woman aged 55-70 years with acute or convalescent COVID-19.

The chain recombines TRBV6-2 or TRBV6-3 with TRBJ2-1; possibly TRBD1 for D (5 bases). V was shortened by 6 bases and J by 7 bases, with 16 bases between the two germline ends. This CDR3 comprises 14 residues. In germline, CDR1 is MNHEY, CDR2 SVGEGT. The CDR3: CASSPLGLGNEQFF. DNA of the CDR3: TGTGCCAGCAGCCCCTTGGGGCTGGGGAATGAGCAGTTCTTC.

V gene TRBV6-5 combines with J gene TRBJ2-7, with TRBD2 matching 11 bases. The CDR3 extends over 14 amino acids. V dropped 7 bases and J dropped 1; count of bases not matched to a gene: 3. The germline V gene has CDR1 MNHEY and CDR2 SVGAGI. This CDR3 reads CASKLAGGSYEQYF. CDR3 coding DNA: TGTGCCAGCAAATTAGCGGGGGGGTCCTACGAGCAGTACTTC.

This sequence joins TRBV6-5 and TRBJ1-3; the D gene is possibly TRBD1 (6 bases). This CDR3 contains 15 residues. CDR1 is MNHEY and CDR2 is SVGAGI in the germline V gene. V was clipped by 6 bases and J by 0 bases, with 12 bases between them. CDR3 residues: CASSLGGLSGNTIYF. CDR3 nucleotides: TGTGCCAGCAGCCTGGGGGGGCTCTCTGGAAACACCATATATTTT.

This clone is a singleton in its sample. The genes are TRBV12-3 or TRBV12-4 and TRBJ1-2; tentative D call: TRBD1 (6 bases). The CDR3 consists of 13 residues. V lost 5 bases to trimming and J lost 7 bases, with 14 bases between them. The CDR3 sequence is CASSPQGPGGYTF. The CDR3 DNA reads TGTGCCAGCAGTCCACAGGGACCTGGTGGCTACACCTTC.

The rearrangement links TRBV14 to TRBJ2-1; 7 nucleotides agree with TRBD1. Germline lookup yields CDR1 SGHDN and CDR2 FVKESK. The CDR3 covers 13 residues. V gave up 4 bases and J gave up 15 bases; unmatched junction bases: 12. CDR3 sequence reads: CASSLEGGLVLFF. CDR3 nucleotide sequence: TGTGCCAGCAGCCTGGAAGGGGGCTTGGTGCTGTTCTTC.

A few counts support this clone. The chain recombines TRBV5-4 with TRBJ2-7; the match to TRBD1 covers 9 bases. From germline, CDR1 is SGHNT and CDR2 YYREEE (reference sequence). The CDR3 totals 15 residues. V was clipped by 3 bases and J by 2 bases; unmatched bases: 6. CDR3 region: CASSSSRTGAYEQYF. The CDR3 nucleotides are TGTGCCAGCAGCTCTAGTCGGACAGGGGCCTACGAGCAGTACTTC.

The V and J genes are TRBV7-2 and TRBJ1-3; D is unclear. The V gene lost 1 base and the J gene lost 4 bases, with 11 bases spanning the gap. The germline CDR1 and CDR2 sequences are SGHTA and FQGNSA. The CDR3 spans 15 residues. This CDR3 reads CASSLDAGAGNTIYF. CDR3 sequence (DNA): TGTGCCAGCAGCTTAGACGCGGGCGCAGGAAACACCATATATTTT.

V is TRBV5-4 and J is TRBJ1-4; D is possibly TRBD1 (5 bases). Trimming cost V 2 bases and J 0 bases, with 11 bases left between them. The CDR3 spans 16 residues. CDR1 is SGHNT, CDR2 YYREEE, per germline (reference sequence). The CDR3 DNA sequence: TGTGCCAGCAGCTTTGGGGGAGGGGCAACTAATGAAAAACTGTTTTTT. Translated: CASSFGGGATNEKLFF.

In the case of this clone: The junction shows a germline mismatch at one end, possibly a read error. Written as DNA, the CDR3 is TGTGCCAGCAGCCCCGGCGGGCTAGCGGGGGGCGAAAAGATTCAGTACTTC. Protein product: CASSPGGLAGGEKIQYF. The chain links TRBV7-8 to TRBJ2-4; 11 bases are a match to TRBD2. The CDR3 runs to 17 residues. Germline CDR1 is SGHVS and CDR2 is FQNEAQ.

This clone was seen at least ten times. This chain connects TRBV11-1 to TRBJ2-1, with TRBD2 matching over 7 bases. V shed 3 bases, J shed 4 bases, and the junction held 9 bases outside the gene matches. Germline assignment: CDR1 SGHAT and CDR2 FQDESV (reference sequence). The CDR3 contains 16 residues. The CDR3 sequence: CASSFRIGGTYNEQFF. CDR3 nucleotide sequence: TGTGCCAGCAGCTTCCGGATCGGGGGGACTTACAATGAGCAGTTCTTC.

V and J are TRBV19 and TRBJ1-1, with a tentative D call TRBD1 (5 bases). Per germline, CDR1 LNHDA and CDR2 SQIVND (reference sequence). The ends were cut back, 9 bases at V and 8 bases at J, with 10 bases in the middle. The CDR3 is 10 amino acids. Here the CDR3 DNA reads TGTGCCAGAGGAAAGGGGGAAGCTTTCTTT. The encoded protein is CARGKGEAFF.

J is TRBJ1-2 and V is TRBV12-3 or TRBV12-4; D not resolved. The CDR3 runs 12 residues. Trimming cost V 2 bases and J 4 bases, with 5 bases left between them. The CDR3 is CASSLYVYGYTF. For the CDR3, the DNA is TGTGCCAGCAGTTTATATGTCTATGGCTACACCTTC.

The chain couples TRBV20-1 to TRBJ1-2; D not certain. CDR1 is DFQATT and CDR2 is SNEGSKA in the germline V gene (reference sequence). The CDR3 is 11 residues long. Trimming stripped 0 bases from V and 6 bases from J, with 5 bases between. The CDR3 loop is CSARDVDGYTF. The CDR3, as DNA: TGCAGTGCTAGAGATGTCGATGGCTACACCTTC.

The chain joins TRBV11-2 to TRBJ2-1; tentatively, D is TRBD2 (6 bases). This CDR3 spans 14 amino acids. Trimming removed 5 bases at V and 4 bases at J, with 12 bases between. CDR1 SGHAT and CDR2 FQNNGV come from the germline V gene. The chain's CDR3 is CASSPGGAYNEQFF. Written as DNA, the CDR3 is TGTGCCAGCAGCCCCGGAGGGGCGTACAATGAGCAGTTCTTC.

This chain links TRBV28 with TRBJ2-3; 8 nucleotides line up with TRBD1. V lost 7 bases, J lost 3 bases, and 12 bases stayed unmatched. In germline, CDR1 is MDHEN, CDR2 SYDVKM. The CDR3 is 16 amino acids. The CDR3 DNA is TGTGCCAGCAATTTGGTTCCGGGGACAGGAACAGATACGCAGTATTTT. Its translation is CASNLVPGTGTDTQYF.

The chain links TRBV5-1 to TRBJ2-3; 8 positions agree with TRBD1. This CDR3 has 15 residues. Germline-derived CDR1 and CDR2 are SGHRS and YFSETQ. Unmatched junction bases numbered 9, after V lost 5 bases and J lost 4 bases. The CDR3 bases are TGCGCCAGCAGGCAGACAGGGGTGGAGGCAGATACGCAGTATTTT. Protein: CASRQTGVEADTQYF.

The sample holds a few counts of this clone. This rearrangement joins TRBV5-4 to TRBJ1-2; D perhaps matches TRBD1 (5 bases). Germline V gives CDR1 SGHNT, CDR2 YYREEE (reference sequence). This CDR3 comprises 14 residues. The ends were cut back, 3 bases at V and 8 bases at J, with 17 bases in the middle. Here the CDR3 DNA reads TGTGCCAGCAGCTCGACTGGGGCGCGGTGGGGCTACACCTTC. Its protein product is CASSSTGARWGYTF. The variable domain in full, with the rest retrieved from reference TRBV5-4 and TRBJ1-2, is ETGVTQSPTHLIKTRGQQVTLRCSSQSGHNTVSWYQQALGQGPQFIFQYYREEENGRGNFPPRFSGLQFPNYSSELNVNALELDDSALYLCASSSTGARWGYTFGSGTRLTVV.

V gene TRBV11-3 combines with J gene TRBJ2-1; a possible D gene is TRBD1 (5 bases). Germline CDR1 is SGHNT and CDR2 is YENEEA. The CDR3 has 14 residues. The ends were cut back, 1 base at V and 6 bases at J, with 10 bases in the middle. DNA for the CDR3: TGTGCCAGCAGCTTAGCGACAGTCGGCAATGAGCAGTTCTTC. Translating gives CASSLATVGNEQFF.

The CDR3 loop reads CASSKAPGANEKLFF. DNA of the CDR3: TGCGCCAGCAGCAAAGCCCCAGGGGCCAATGAAAAACTGTTTTTT. The genes are TRBV4-3 and TRBJ1-4; maybe TRBD1 (6 bases). CDR1 is LGHNA and CDR2 is YSLEER in the germline V gene. The CDR3 covers 15 residues. The V end lost 5 bases, the J end lost 5 bases, and 15 bases lay between the germline ends.

V is TRBV24-1 and J is TRBJ2-7, with 9 bases fitting TRBD1. The CDR3 consists of 17 residues. CDR1 and CDR2 (germline): KGHDR, SFDVKD. V lost 7 bases to trimming and J lost 4 bases; unmatched junction nucleotides: 16. CDR3 bases: TGTGCCACCAGCAGGGAAGATACCGGGACAGGGTTTTACGAGCAGTACTTC. This gives the protein CATSREDTGTGFYEQYF.

The rearrangement joins TRBV25-1 to TRBJ2-6, with D perhaps TRBD2 (7 bases). The CDR3 runs to 18 residues. Germline assignment: CDR1 MGHDK and CDR2 SYGVNS. V dropped 2 bases and J dropped 3 bases, with 17 bases sitting between them. CDR3 nucleotides: TGTGCCAGCAGTGAAAGGGGGGGCGCCATCAGTGGGGCCAACGTCCTGACTTTC. As protein: CASSERGGAISGANVLTF.

This chain connects TRBV30 to TRBJ1-5; D gene uncertain. The germline V gene has CDR1 GTSNPN and CDR2 SVGIG (reference sequence). V was pared by 0 bases and J by 7 bases, with 7 bases between. The CDR3 has 12 amino acids. CDR3 DNA: TGTGCCTGGAGTGTACGAGGGCAGCCCCAGCATTTT. Amino acid sequence: CAWSVRGQPQHF.

The chain employs TRBV9 and TRBJ2-1; 13 bases are a match to TRBD2. The V and J ends lost 2 bases and 4 bases, in that order; junction bases with no gene match: 6. CDR1 is SGDLS and CDR2 is YYNGEE in the germline V gene. This CDR3 spans 17 amino acids. The CDR3 DNA sequence: TGTGCCAGCAGCGTGGCACTAGCGGGGGGGCCTTACAATGAGCAGTTCTTC. Protein product: CASSVALAGGPYNEQFF.

V gene TRBV19 combines with J gene TRBJ1-5; D perhaps matches TRBD1 (5 bases). Trimming shortened V by 0 bases and J by 0 bases, and 9 bases separated the two germline ends. The CDR3 runs 16 residues. Germline V gives CDR1 LNHDA, CDR2 SQIVND (reference sequence). The CDR3, as DNA: TGTGCCAGTAGTATAGATCAGGGATATAGCAATCAGCCCCAGCATTTT. Protein: CASSIDQGYSNQPQHF.

As for this clone: At one end the junction does not follow the germline gene, possibly because of a read error. The rearrangement links TRBV6-5 to TRBJ2-7; 12 bases map to TRBD1. The V gene's germline CDR1 is MNHEY and CDR2 SVGAGI. This CDR3 spans 12 amino acids. The CDR3 loop reads CASSFGTGGQGF. Here the CDR3 DNA reads TGTGCCAGCAGTTTCGGGACAGGGGGCCAAGGATTC.

V usage is TRBV11-1 and J usage is TRBJ2-1; maybe TRBD2 (7 bases). The CDR3 runs 16 residues. Trimming removed 4 bases from V and 0 bases from J, with 13 bases in between. Germline values: CDR1 SGHAT, CDR2 FQDESV (reference sequence). Written as DNA, the CDR3 is TGTGCCAGCAGCTCTGACGGGGGGCGCTCCTACAATGAGCAGTTCTTC. This gives the protein CASSSDGGRSYNEQFF.

The rearrangement joins TRBV3-1 (or the pseudogene TRBV3-2) to TRBJ2-7; D gene unclear. The CDR3 totals 14 residues. The germline V and J ends were trimmed by 3 bases and 2 bases, with 11 bases remaining between them. CDR1 LGHDT and CDR2 YNNKEL come from the germline V gene (reference sequence). In DNA, the CDR3 is TGTGCCAGCAGCCAGGGCTATGTAGCCTACGAGCAGTACTTC. It encodes CASSQGYVAYEQYF.

This chain connects TRBV19 to TRBJ1-1, with D possibly matching TRBD1 (6 bases). The germline V gene encodes CDR1 LNHDA and CDR2 SQIVND (reference sequence). The V and J ends lost 3 bases and 3 bases respectively, with 11 bases between them. The CDR3 spans 14 residues. CDR3 loop: CASSIGGADTEAFF. CDR3 nucleotide sequence: TGTGCCAGTAGTATTGGGGGCGCGGACACTGAAGCTTTCTTT.

The rearrangement links TRBV12-5 to TRBJ2-7; the D gene is possibly TRBD2 (5 bases). V was trimmed by 4 bases and J by 6 bases, leaving 13 bases between them. There are 13 residues in the CDR3. Per germline, CDR1 LGHNT and CDR2 FRNRAP. The CDR3 sequence is CASGWESGTEQYF. CDR3 in DNA: TGTGCTAGTGGTTGGGAGTCGGGTACCGAGCAGTACTTC.

The chain recombines TRBV18 with TRBJ1-1, with 10 bases fitting TRBD1. The CDR3 length is 16 residues. The V gene's germline CDR1 is KGHSH and CDR2 LQKENI. The trim removed 1 base at V and 6 bases at J, leaving 8 bases unmatched. CDR3 nucleotides: TGTGCCAGCTCACCACTTTTCACCGGGACAGGGGCTGAAGCTTTCTTT. Translating gives CASSPLFTGTGAEAFF.

The chain joins TRBV19 to TRBJ1-6; D is uncertain. Germline V gene sequence: CDR1 LNHDA, CDR2 SQIVND (reference sequence). Trimming shortened V by 9 bases and J by 0 bases, and 12 bases separated the two germline ends. This CDR3 is built from 15 residues. The CDR3 nucleotides are TGTGCCAGCATGGCGGGAAGCTCCTATAATTCACCCCTCCACTTT. Amino acids: CASMAGSSYNSPLHF.